This T cell receptor beta chain stems from a study of T cell responses to AZD1222 COVID-19 vaccine. Study-wide results and limits: White British ancestry dominated among donors, who included more females, and clonal diversity was possibly underestimated. No day 14 peak samples; only post-peak repertoires were characterized.

Regarding this clone: The antigen is unknown.

The V segment lost 2 bases and the J segment 7 bases; nucleotides outside the gene matches: 3. The CDR3 sequence is 15 residues long. The table came from immunoSEQ multiplex PCR; TCRdb's copy has only in-frame clones and leaves some out. The table shows 90,000 to 150,000 clones, with roughly 89% occurring only once. This material consisted of peripheral blood, taken on day 0 of AZD1222 vaccination. The rearrangement uses TRBV23-1 and TRBJ2-7; 15 bases align to TRBD2. TRBV23-1 is annotated as an ORF whose role is uncertain. The clonotype was recovered from an adult in good health. CDR3 DNA: TGCGCCAGCAGTCAACCGGGACTAGCGGGAGGTGAGCAGTACTTC. It is translated as CASSQPGLAGGEQYF.